The entry below gives a single T cell receptor (beta chain) sequence along with its context. The data were taken from a study of CD4 T cells in relation to SARS-CoV-2 and coronaviruses. The unexposed donors gave CD4+ T cells in about 2011-2019, prior to COVID-19. Libraries were prepared by immunoSEQ multiplex PCR; TCRdb keeps only in-frame clonotypes and omits some of them. The sample consists of approximately 70,000 clones, approximately 93% of them appearing once. The clonotype originates from a human donor in good health. Sequencing used naive CD4+ T cells from PBMCs. Stated subset: naive CD4+ T cells isolated by negative enrichment.

The CDR3 reads CASRPETGAGPAFF. As DNA, the CDR3 is TGTGCCAGCAGACCCGAGACAGGGGCCGGCCCCGCTTTCTTT. The V gene is TRBV28, the J gene TRBJ1-1, with TRBD1 identical over 8 bases. Per the germline V gene, CDR1 is MDHEN and CDR2 is SYDVKM. The J segment lost 11 bases and the V segment lost 6 bases, leaving 14 bases of the junction unmatched. The CDR3 spans 14 residues.